Listed here are 5 T cell receptor beta chains from one sample, sequenced in a study of tumor and adjacent non-tumor tissue in lung cancer. This sample's RNA came from whole unsorted tissue. TCRbeta libraries were built with three rounds of nested PCR, modified from ARM-PCR. TCRdb analysed the multiplex PCR reads with MiXCR anew, one entry per CDR3 protein. The sample comprises some 200,000 distinct CDR3 sequences, over 55% of which are singletons, and 20% to 25% rests with the top ten. The sample consisted of lung tumor tissue. The receptors shown here come from a man in his 60s with non-small cell lung cancer.

The genes are TRBV5-1 and TRBJ2-3; TRBD2 aligns across 15 bases. The CDR3 has 19 residues. The germline CDR1 and CDR2 sequences are SGHRS and YFSETQ. Losses at the gene ends were 1 base for V and 0 bases for J; bases not matched to a gene: 6. The DNA for the CDR3 is TGCGCCAGCAGCTTGTGGGGACTAGCGGGGGGTTATAGCACAGATACGCAGTATTTT. This translates into CASSLWGLAGGYSTDTQYF.

A note on this clonotype: The junction shows a germline mismatch at one end, possibly a read error. V and J are TRBV6-1 and TRBJ2-6; D is perhaps TRBD1 or TRBD2 (5 bases each). The CDR3 contains 15 residues. Germline loops: CDR1 MNHNS, CDR2 SASEGT. DNA of the CDR3: TGTGCCAGCAGTGCCCGGGAAGCTGGGGCCAAGGTCCTGACTTTC. Translating gives CASSAREAGAKVLTF.

Comments on this clonotype: A much larger clone differs from this one at a single base, so this may be a read error. V usage is TRBV12-3 or TRBV12-4 and J usage is TRBJ1-1; 9 bases map to TRBD1. The CDR3 has 13 amino acids. CDR3: CANSLTGQGQAFF. Written as DNA, the CDR3 is TGTGCCAACAGTTTGACCGGACAGGGGCAGGCTTTCTTT.

On this clonotype itself: The junction shows a germline mismatch at one end, possibly a read error. The rearrangement joins TRBV28 to TRBJ2-4; D gene unclear. CDR3 length: 10 amino acids. Per the germline V gene, CDR1 is MDHEN and CDR2 is SYDVKM. The CDR3 region has the DNA TGTGCCAGGAGACGCAAAATCACGGACTTC. Its translation: CARRRKITDF.

The chain employs TRBV7-9 and TRBJ2-7; TRBD2 is a possible D gene (5 bases). The CDR3 is made up of 14 amino acids. Germline CDR1 is SEHNR and CDR2 is FQNEAQ (reference sequence). With 5 bases removed from V and 5 bases from J, the gap between germline ends came to 16 bases. The CDR3 DNA is TGTGCCAGCAGCCCTCAGGAGGAGGTCCACGAGCAGTACTTC. Translated: CASSPQEEVHEQYF.